Shown below are 30 T cell receptor beta chains from a single sample sequenced in a study of blood T cells in healthy people across ages. The second PCR ran roughly 6 to 12 cycles with a sample-barcoded 5' primer and J-beta primers. TCRdb passed the 5' RACE reads through MiXCR, listing each CDR3 protein once. The sample has 1.5 million to 2 million distinct CDR3 sequences; roughly 28% are singletons. Sequenced material: blood. The receptors originated from a woman under 40 in good health.

This clonotype was seen many times. J is TRBJ2-7 and V is TRBV6-6; D gene uncertain. Trimming removed 2 bases from V and 4 bases from J, with 6 bases in between. CDR1 and CDR2 from the germline V gene are MNHNY and SVGAGI (reference sequence). The CDR3 sequence is 12 residues long. CDR3 coding DNA: TGTGCCAGCAGTTACGTGGGGTACGAGCAGTACTTC. Encoded protein: CASSYVGYEQYF.

This clonotype occurred a few times. The chain employs TRBV6-6 and TRBJ1-6; D remains ambiguous. The CDR3 has 14 residues. Trimming shortened V by 0 bases and J by 10 bases, and 10 bases separated the two germline ends. CDR1 MNHNY and CDR2 SVGAGI come from the germline V gene (reference sequence). CDR3 in amino acids: CASSYSIAGSPLHF. For the CDR3, the DNA is TGTGCCAGCAGTTACTCCATCGCAGGATCACCCCTCCACTTT.

As regards this clonotype: A much more abundant neighbour one base away suggests this may be a read error. The V call is TRBV12-3 or TRBV12-4, the J call TRBJ1-2, with D perhaps matching TRBD1 (5 bases). The length of the CDR3 is 14 residues. CDR3 sequence: CANSPSGGGDGYTF. CDR3 coding DNA: TGTGCCAACAGTCCCTCTGGGGGGGGAGATGGCTACACCTTC.

The J gene is TRBJ2-5, the V gene TRBV7-9; D may be TRBD2 (6 bases). CDR1 and CDR2 from the germline V gene are SEHNR and FQNEAQ (reference sequence). Trimming cost V 2 bases and J 5 bases, with 12 bases left between them. This CDR3 has 14 residues. The CDR3 protein is CASSLLPRGETQYF. The DNA for the CDR3 is TGTGCCAGCAGCTTACTGCCGCGGGGCGAGACCCAGTACTTC.

With respect to this clonotype: An end of the junction does not agree with germline; a read error may underlie this. This chain uses TRBV5-6 with TRBJ1-2; 7 bases line up with TRBD1. The V gene's germline CDR1 is SGHDT and CDR2 YYEEEE. CDR3 length: 12 amino acids. The CDR3 sequence: CASGFRGYGYTF. The CDR3 DNA reads as TGTGCCAGCGGCTTCAGGGGGTATGGCTACACCTTC.

This rearrangement joins TRBV7-2 to TRBJ2-5; D may be TRBD1 (5 bases). Trimming removed 3 bases from V and 3 bases from J, with 14 bases in between. Germline lookup yields CDR1 SGHTA and CDR2 FQGNSA. This CDR3 has 15 residues. The CDR3 region has the DNA TGTGCCAGCAGCTTGGGGCCAGGGAATAAAGAGACCCAGTACTTC. It encodes CASSLGPGNKETQYF.

In its sample, this clonotype was seen a few times. The V and J genes are TRBV5-1 and TRBJ2-7, with D possibly being TRBD1 (6 bases). The CDR3 is 18 amino acids. Trimming shortened V by 3 bases and J by 0 bases, and 22 bases separated the two germline ends. Germline V CDR1 and CDR2: SGHRS, YFSETQ. Written as DNA, the CDR3 is TGCGCCAGCAGCTCGACCCCAACGGGACAAGGAGTCTCCTACGAGCAGTACTTC. It translates to CASSSTPTGQGVSYEQYF. The complete variable domain, with remaining parts taken from reference TRBV5-1 and TRBJ2-7, reads KAGVTQTPRYLIKTRGQQVTLSCSPISGHRSVSWYQQTPGQGLQFLFEYFSETQRNKGNFPGRFSGRQFSNSRSEMNVSTLELGDSALYLCASSSTPTGQGVSYEQYFGPGTRLTVT.

The rearrangement links TRBV20-1 to TRBJ1-1, with D uncertain. V lost 3 bases, J lost 5 bases, and 10 bases lay in between. The CDR3 consists of 12 residues. The V gene's germline CDR1 is DFQATT and CDR2 SNEGSKA (reference sequence). The CDR3 is CSASPYLTEAFF. DNA for the CDR3: TGCAGTGCTAGCCCCTATTTAACTGAAGCTTTCTTT.

This clonotype was found a few times. The CDR3 sequence: CATSPPKRGTEKLFF. CDR3 DNA sequence: TGTGCCACCAGCCCGCCTAAGCGGGGGACTGAAAAACTGTTTTTT. The chain is built from TRBV15 and TRBJ1-4; TRBD1 might be the D (5 bases). The CDR3 loop spans 15 amino acids. The germline V gene encodes CDR1 LNHNV and CDR2 YYDKDF (reference sequence). Trimming cost V 5 bases and J 7 bases, with 17 bases left between them. Complete variable domain (other parts from reference TRBV15 and TRBJ1-4): DAMVIQNPRYQVTQFGKPVTLSCSQTLNHNVMYWYQQKSSQAPKLLFHYYDKDFNNEADTPDNFQSRRPNTSFCFLDIRSPGLGDTAMYLCATSPPKRGTEKLFFGSGTQLSVL.

On this clonotype itself: A read error is possible here, since a much larger clone lies one base away. This chain uses TRBV20-1 with TRBJ2-3, with D tentatively TRBD2 (6 bases). The germline V gene encodes CDR1 DFQATT and CDR2 SNEGSKA (reference sequence). The CDR3 length is 16 residues. V lost 5 bases, J lost 4 bases, and 22 bases lay in between. Written as DNA, the CDR3 is TGCAGTGCTGTCACCGGGGGTATTACGGGTTCAGATACGCAGTATTTT. It encodes CSAVTGGITGSDTQYF.

The V gene is TRBV7-9, the J gene TRBJ2-7, with 11 nucleotides matching TRBD2. Germline V CDR1 and CDR2: SEHNR, FQNEAQ (reference sequence). The CDR3 totals 15 residues. J gave up 5 bases and V 5 bases, and 8 bases lay outside the gene matches. In DNA, the CDR3 is TGTGCCAGCAGCCAGGTAGCGGGAGGGCCCCACGAGCAGTACTTC. Translated, it gives CASSQVAGGPHEQYF.

As regards this clonotype: This clone may be a read error of a much larger clone one base away. The rearrangement uses TRBV5-5 and TRBJ2-5; perhaps D is TRBD1 or TRBD2 (6 bases each). The CDR3 runs 14 residues. Germline-derived CDR1 and CDR2 are SGHKS and YYEKEE (reference sequence). The CDR3: CASSFLGGQEAQYF. The DNA of the CDR3 is TGTGCCAGCAGCTTTTTAGGGGGGCAAGAGGCCCAGTACTTC.

This sequence joins TRBV10-1 and TRBJ2-5; TRBD1 agrees at 7 bases. The CDR3 totals 15 residues. Losses at the gene ends were 0 bases for V and 1 base for J; bases not matched to a gene: 2. The V gene's germline CDR1 is WNHNN and CDR2 SYGVQD (reference sequence). CDR3 DNA sequence: TGCGCCAGCAGTGAGTCGACAGGGATCCAAGAGACCCAGTACTTC. Translated, it gives CASSESTGIQETQYF.

This clonotype was seen many times. The J gene is TRBJ2-1, the V gene TRBV20-1, with a tentative D call TRBD1 (6 bases). The germline V gene encodes CDR1 DFQATT and CDR2 SNEGSKA (reference sequence). The CDR3 sequence is 15 residues long. Trimming took off 0 bases at V and 6 bases at J, with 15 bases between the two ends. CDR3 in DNA: TGCAGTGCTAGAGATCAAGGGGGAGCGATCAATGAGCAGTTCTTC. Translating it yields CSARDQGGAINEQFF.

The chain uses TRBV7-2 and TRBJ1-6; D remains unclear. Trimming shortened V by 5 bases and J by 0 bases, and 14 bases separated the two germline ends. The germline CDR1 and CDR2 sequences are SGHTA and FQGNSA. CDR3 length: 17 residues. DNA of the CDR3: TGTGCCAGCAGCCCGACCTCGCCGAGCTCCTATAATTCACCCCTCCACTTT. This sequence encodes CASSPTSPSSYNSPLHF.

This clonotype was counted between two and nine times. This chain joins TRBV20-1 and TRBJ1-2; D possibly corresponds to TRBD1 (5 bases). With 5 bases removed from V and 8 bases from J, the gap between germline ends came to 15 bases. CDR3 length equals 12 residues. Germline V CDR1 and CDR2: DFQATT, SNEGSKA (reference sequence). CDR3 sequence (DNA): TGCAGTGCTGCGGAATGGGACTGGGGCTACACCTTC. Translated, it gives CSAAEWDWGYTF.

As for this clonotype: Being one base from a much bigger clone, this may be a read error. The rearrangement joins TRBV7-9 to TRBJ2-4; D is possibly TRBD1 (6 bases). The assigned J gene may be wrong: the sequence end matches TRBJ2-7 better. The length of the CDR3 is 15 residues. Germline values: CDR1 SEHNR, CDR2 FQNEAQ (reference sequence). In nucleotides, the CDR3 is TGTGCCCGCAGCCCCCCGGGGACATTACTCTACGAGCAGTACTTC. It codes for CARSPPGTLLYEQYF.

To note about this clonotype: The junction does not match germline at one end; this may be a read error. CDR3 DNA sequence: TGCAGTGCAGAAGCCCGGGTAGACGATGAAAAACGGTTTTTT. Residues: CSAEARVDDEKRFF. This chain links TRBV20-1 with TRBJ1-4; the D is unclear. Germline loops: CDR1 DFQATT, CDR2 SNEGSKA (reference sequence). The CDR3 contains 14 residues.

This clonotype has more than one count but fewer than ten. Its ends do not fully match the called genes, so a read error is possible. V usage is TRBV19 and J usage is TRBJ2-1, with TRBD1 as a possible D gene (5 bases). Germline lookup yields CDR1 LNHDA and CDR2 SQIVND (reference sequence). The CDR3 runs to 16 residues. CDR3 sequence (DNA): TGTGCCAGTAGAGAGTGGGGCACGAGCTCCTACAGTGAGCAGTTCTTC. It codes for CASREWGTSSYSEQFF.

This clonotype was observed many times. The chain recombines TRBV20-1 with TRBJ2-1; D tentatively fits TRBD1 or TRBD2 (5 bases each). The CDR3 is 12 amino acids. Germline-derived CDR1 and CDR2 are DFQATT and SNEGSKA (reference sequence). Trimming pared 7 bases from V and 7 bases from J, leaving 14 bases between. The CDR3: CSGGLSGNEQFF. The CDR3 region has the DNA TGCAGTGGAGGACTCTCAGGGAATGAGCAGTTCTTC.

The V gene is TRBV2, the J gene TRBJ1-1, with TRBD1 identical over 9 bases. CDR3 length: 14 amino acids. Germline V gene lookup returns CDR1 SNHLY and CDR2 FYNNEI. Unmatched junction bases numbered 10, after V lost 10 bases and J lost 4 bases. The CDR3 sequence: CATSRTGVGTEAFF. CDR3 in DNA: TGTGCCACCAGCCGGACAGGGGTGGGCACTGAAGCTTTCTTT.

The CDR3 DNA is TGTGCCAGCAGTTTAAAGGGGGGATATAATTCACCCCTCCACTTT. It encodes CASSLKGGYNSPLHF. This rearrangement joins TRBV27 to TRBJ1-6, with a possible D match to TRBD1 (6 bases). This CDR3 is 15 amino acids long. CDR1 and CDR2 (germline): MNHEY, SMNVEV (reference sequence). Between the trimmed V and J ends, which lost 2 bases and 4 bases, there was a span of 9 bases.

This clonotype showed up just a few times. J is TRBJ2-7 and V is TRBV19, with D possibly called TRBD1 or TRBD2 (5 bases each). Per the germline V gene, CDR1 is LNHDA and CDR2 is SQIVND (reference sequence). This CDR3 region has 15 residues. Trimming removed 9 bases at V and 1 base at J, with 19 bases between. The CDR3 DNA sequence: TGTGCCAGCAACTCTCCGAGGGGACGTTCCTACGAGCAGTACTTC. Translating it yields CASNSPRGRSYEQYF.

This clonotype showed up many times. One junction end disagrees with the germline gene, perhaps due to a read error. V is TRBV5-1 and J is TRBJ2-3; 9 bases match TRBD1. CDR1 SGHRS and CDR2 YFSETQ come from the germline V gene. The CDR3 is 15 residues long. CDR3 sequence (DNA): TGTGCCAGCAGCTTAGGGGACAGGGTCACAGATACGCAGTATTTT. It is translated as CASSLGDRVTDTQYF. The full variable domain, completed using reference TRBV5-1 and TRBJ2-3, is KAGVTQTPRYLIKTRGQQVTLSCSPISGHRSVSWYQQTPGQGLQFLFEYFSETQRNKGNFPGRFSGRQFSNSRSEMNVSTLELGDSALYLCASSLGDRVTDTQYFGPGTRLTVL.

The chain couples TRBV12-3 or TRBV12-4 to TRBJ1-5; 7 bases agree with TRBD1. The CDR3 covers 14 residues. V shed 6 bases, J shed 5 bases, and the junction held 7 bases outside the gene matches. The CDR3 nucleotides are TGTGCCAGCAGCTCGGACAGGAGGGATCAGCCCCAGCATTTT. Its protein product is CASSSDRRDQPQHF.

This chain uses TRBV4-2 with TRBJ2-7; D is uncertain. V dropped 0 bases and J dropped 1 base, with 16 bases sitting between them. The CDR3 runs to 17 residues. Germline values: CDR1 LGHNA, CDR2 YNFKEQ. CDR3 residues: CASSQELVGRRSYEQYF. In DNA form, the CDR3 reads TGTGCCAGCAGCCAAGAACTGGTGGGCCGAAGATCCTACGAGCAGTACTTC.

This clonotype has more than one count but fewer than ten. The V call is TRBV29-1, the J call TRBJ2-7; 7 positions match TRBD2. From germline, CDR1 is SQVTM and CDR2 ANQGSEA. The CDR3 has 16 residues. V dropped 2 bases and J dropped 2; count of bases not matched to a gene: 12. CDR3 region: CSVESNLGGRTYEQYF. CDR3 sequence (DNA): TGCAGCGTTGAATCCAATTTGGGGGGGAGGACCTACGAGCAGTACTTC.

The chain uses TRBV7-2 and TRBJ2-3; 8 positions match TRBD2. Per the germline V gene, CDR1 is SGHTA and CDR2 is FQGNSA. Germline trimming cut 6 bases from V and 1 base from J; bases unmatched to any gene: 9. This CDR3 is 16 amino acids long. This CDR3 reads CASRSPSGWGTDTQYF. The CDR3 DNA follows: TGTGCCAGCAGGAGTCCTAGCGGGTGGGGCACAGATACGCAGTATTTT.

The chain joins TRBV20-1 to TRBJ2-7; D tentatively reads TRBD1 or TRBD2 (5 bases each). Trimming pared 5 bases from V and 7 bases from J, leaving 21 bases between. CDR3 length: 14 residues. Germline V gene sequence: CDR1 DFQATT, CDR2 SNEGSKA (reference sequence). This chain's CDR3 is CSACPPGTHNEQYF. The CDR3 nucleotides are TGCAGTGCTTGCCCCCCCGGGACCCACAATGAGCAGTACTTC.

The gene calls are TRBV27 and TRBJ2-1; tentative D call: TRBD2 (5 bases). Germline V gene lookup returns CDR1 MNHEY and CDR2 SMNVEV (reference sequence). V shed 6 bases and J shed 3 bases, with 9 bases lying between them. The CDR3 has 13 residues. The CDR3 DNA reads as TGTGCCAGCAGATCAACTAGCTACAATGAGCAGTTCTTC. This gives the protein CASRSTSYNEQFF.